The entry below gives a single T cell receptor beta chain sequence along with its context. Normal lung sampling was at least 3 cm from the tumour, as distant as possible. This CDR3 region has 18 residues. With 1 base clipped from V and 7 bases from J, the junction kept 14 bases outside the gene matches. Germline assignment: CDR1 SGHAT and CDR2 FQNNGV. The sample is drawn from a study of immune cell composition in non-small cell lung cancer. Measured with immunoSEQ multiplex PCR; TCRdb has only the in-frame clones, and not every one. Among fewer than 1,900 clones listed, around three fifths were seen once.

The sequencing input was non-adjacent lung tissue. The receptor comes from a human donor with non-small cell lung cancer. The chain carries TRBV11-2 and TRBJ2-2; 8 nucleotides agree with TRBD1. The CDR3 DNA is TGTGCCAGCAGCTTAGGAAAGGGCACGGACAGGGAAATCGGGGAGCTGTTTTTT. Its translation: CASSLGKGTDREIGELFF. Looking up the rest from reference TRBV11-2 and TRBJ2-2 gives the full variable domain: EAGVAQSPRYKIIEKRQSVAFWCNPISGHATLYWYQQILGQGPKLLIQFQNNGVVDDSQLPKDRFSAERLKGVDSTLKIQPAKLEDSAVYLCASSLGKGTDREIGELFFGEGSRLTVL.